The 29 T cell receptor beta chains given below trace back to one sample, sequenced in a study of T cells in Graves' hyperthyroidism and ophthalmopathy. RNA transcripts served as the template for amplifying TCR beta CDR3 regions. The HTBI primer set drove a first-round RT-PCR of the TCR CDR3. TCRdb redid the calling of the multiplex PCR reads with MiXCR, one entry per CDR3 protein. The sample contains approximately 600,000 distinct CDR3 sequences, less than 25% of which appear only once. The sequencing input was blood. The receptor source for this set is a man between 25 and 39 years old with Graves' ophthalmopathy.

The chain has TRBV28 and TRBJ1-1; D possibly corresponds to TRBD1 (5 bases). The germline CDR1 and CDR2 sequences are MDHEN and SYDVKM. This CDR3 comprises 14 residues. The ends were cut back, 7 bases at V and 5 bases at J, with 17 bases in the middle. The CDR3 here is CASTLGQGWTEAFF. The CDR3, as DNA: TGTGCCAGCACCTTAGGGCAGGGTTGGACTGAAGCTTTCTTT.

This clonotype was picked up one time. V and J are TRBV9 and TRBJ2-5, with 9 nucleotides matching TRBD1. This CDR3 is 17 amino acids long. J was trimmed by 4 bases and V by 2 bases; bases with no gene match: 12. Germline loops: CDR1 SGDLS, CDR2 YYNGEE. The CDR3 loop reads CASSVGQGGGRIETQYF. The CDR3 region has the DNA TGTGCCAGCAGCGTGGGACAGGGAGGCGGGAGAATAGAGACCCAGTACTTC.

This clonotype has ten or more counts. The chain joins TRBV30 to TRBJ1-1; 7 nucleotides align to TRBD1. J gave up 6 bases and V 4 bases, and 5 bases lay outside the gene matches. CDR3 length equals 12 residues. Looked up from germline, CDR1 is GTSNPN and CDR2 is SVGIG (reference sequence). The CDR3, as DNA: TGTGCCTGGACCCCGGACAGGCCTGAAGCTTTCTTT. It is translated as CAWTPDRPEAFF.

This clonotype occurred a few times. The gene calls are TRBV20-1 and TRBJ2-2, with D uncertain. From germline, CDR1 is DFQATT and CDR2 SNEGSKA (reference sequence). Deletions cut 6 bases from V and 1 base from J, with 12 bases between. The CDR3 is made up of 14 amino acids. The CDR3 sequence is CSALGLENTGELFF. CDR3 sequence (DNA): TGCAGTGCCCTCGGGCTTGAGAACACCGGGGAGCTGTTTTTT.

This chain links TRBV2 with TRBJ2-6; 10 bases are a match to TRBD1. V was clipped by 5 bases and J by 2 bases; unmatched bases: 6. Germline CDR1 is SNHLY and CDR2 is FYNNEI. The CDR3 extends over 17 amino acids. The CDR3 DNA reads TGTGCCAGCAGTCGACAGGGGGCTAGGGCTGGGGCCAACGTCCTGACTTTC. This codes for CASSRQGARAGANVLTF.

This clonotype was counted at least ten times. The V call is TRBV11-2, the J call TRBJ2-1; tentatively, D is TRBD2 (5 bases). Trimming took off 5 bases at V and 0 bases at J, with 14 bases between the two ends. CDR1 and CDR2 from the germline V gene are SGHAT and FQNNGV. The CDR3 consists of 16 residues. The CDR3 DNA follows: TGTGCCAGCAGCCCTAGGCGAGGGCCCTCCTACAATGAGCAGTTCTTC. It encodes CASSPRRGPSYNEQFF. Based on the CDR3 plus reference TRBV11-2 and TRBJ2-1, the full variable domain is EAGVAQSPRYKIIEKRQSVAFWCNPISGHATLYWYQQILGQGPKLLIQFQNNGVVDDSQLPKDRFSAERLKGVDSTLKIQPAKLEDSAVYLCASSPRRGPSYNEQFFGPGTRLTVL.

A few counts support this clonotype. The rearrangement links TRBV12-3 or TRBV12-4 to TRBJ2-3; perhaps TRBD1 as D (5 bases). There are 16 residues in the CDR3. V lost 6 bases and J 1 base, leaving 17 bases between the germline ends. CDR3 amino acids: CASSELRSGRTDTQYF. In DNA form, the CDR3 reads TGTGCCAGCAGCGAATTGCGGTCAGGGCGCACAGATACGCAGTATTTT.

V and J are TRBV3-1 and TRBJ2-1, with a tentative D call TRBD2 (6 bases). There are 16 residues in the CDR3. Trimming took off 1 base at V and 4 bases at J, with 14 bases between the two ends. CDR1 and CDR2 from the germline V gene are LGHDT and YNNKEL (reference sequence). The CDR3, as DNA: TGTGCCAGCAGCCAAGTTAGCGGAGCTACATACAATGAGCAGTTCTTC. It yields the protein CASSQVSGATYNEQFF.

The J gene is TRBJ1-1, the V gene TRBV30, with 8 bases fitting TRBD1. V was pared by 3 bases and J by 1 base, with 4 bases of the junction left unmatched. CDR1 and CDR2 from the germline V gene are GTSNPN and SVGIG (reference sequence). The CDR3 loop spans 14 amino acids. The CDR3 bases are TGTGCCTGGAGGAGGGACAGGCAGAACACTGAAGCTTTCTTT. Translating it yields CAWRRDRQNTEAFF.

The chain has TRBV9 and TRBJ1-3; D call uncertain. Trimming stripped 0 bases from V and 0 bases from J, with 16 bases between. The CDR3 spans 18 residues. From germline, CDR1 is SGDLS and CDR2 YYNGEE. This chain's CDR3 is CASSVAADGRYSGNTIYF. The DNA of the CDR3 is TGTGCCAGCAGCGTAGCTGCAGATGGCAGGTACTCTGGAAACACCATATATTTT.

This clonotype showed up many times. The J gene is TRBJ2-1, the V gene TRBV12-3 or TRBV12-4; 16 positions match TRBD2. The V segment lost 5 bases and the J segment 5 bases; nucleotides outside the gene matches: 9. There are 18 residues in the CDR3. The CDR3: CASSISGTSGRGNNEQFF. In nucleotides, the CDR3 is TGTGCCAGCAGTATCTCCGGGACTAGCGGGAGGGGGAACAATGAGCAGTTCTTC.

This clonotype showed up many times. The DNA of the CDR3 is TGTGCCAGCAGTGACTTAGCGGGTAGCTCCTACAATGAGCAGTTCTTC. It is translated as CASSDLAGSSYNEQFF. The genes are TRBV28 and TRBJ2-1, with 7 bases matching TRBD2. V was pared by 5 bases and J by 0 bases, with 7 bases of the junction left unmatched. Germline V CDR1 and CDR2: MDHEN, SYDVKM. The CDR3 has 16 amino acids.

This clonotype was found many times. The chain couples TRBV20-1 to TRBJ2-7, with 7 bases fitting TRBD1. V lost 5 bases to trimming and J lost 6 bases; unmatched junction nucleotides: 16. This CDR3 region has 15 residues. Germline CDR1 and CDR2: DFQATT and SNEGSKA (reference sequence). The DNA of the CDR3 is TGCAGTGCTCCCCCCAAAGGCAGGGGGTCAGTCGAGCAGTACTTC. Protein: CSAPPKGRGSVEQYF.

The chain combines TRBV7-9 with TRBJ2-5; 7 positions agree with TRBD1. This CDR3 region has 14 residues. J gave up 4 bases and V 6 bases, and 8 bases lay outside the gene matches. Germline CDR1 and CDR2: SEHNR and FQNEAQ (reference sequence). The CDR3 nucleotides are TGTGCCAGCAGGCATTGGACAGGAATAGAGACCCAGTACTTC. Encoded protein: CASRHWTGIETQYF. The whole variable domain, remainder taken from reference TRBV7-9 and TRBJ2-5, is DTGVSQNPRHKITKRGQNVTFRCDPISEHNRLYWYRQTLGQGPEFLTYFQNEAQLEKSRLLSDRFSAERPKGSFSTLEIQRTEQGDSAMYLCASRHWTGIETQYFGPGTRLLVL.

This clonotype showed up many times. This chain links TRBV11-3 with TRBJ2-1; 10 nucleotides match TRBD2. Germline V gene sequence: CDR1 SGHNT, CDR2 YENEEA. Losses at the gene ends were 3 bases for V and 5 bases for J; bases not matched to a gene: 4. This CDR3 is 15 amino acids long. The CDR3 DNA sequence: TGTGCCAGCAGCTTGGGGGGGACTAGCGACAATGAGCAGTTCTTC. Translated, it gives CASSLGGTSDNEQFF.

The gene calls are TRBV27 and TRBJ2-1; possibly TRBD1 for D (6 bases). The CDR3 runs to 12 residues. The V end lost 2 bases, the J end lost 15 bases, and 14 bases lay between the germline ends. Per the germline V gene, CDR1 is MNHEY and CDR2 is SMNVEV (reference sequence). The CDR3 DNA is TGTGCCAGCAGTTTAACCGCAGGGGAATGGTTCTTC. Its protein is CASSLTAGEWFF.

CDR3 nucleotide sequence: TGTGCCAGCAGTGATGCCGGGCAGGGGGCCGGCGGGGAGCTGTTTTTT. It translates to CASSDAGQGAGGELFF. This chain links TRBV25-1 with TRBJ2-2; TRBD1 matches at 8 bases. CDR1 is MGHDK, CDR2 SYGVNS, per germline. The CDR3 is 16 amino acids. Trimming took 3 bases from V and 7 from J; bases not matched to a gene: 10. The entire variable domain, with the rest obtained from reference TRBV25-1 and TRBJ2-2, is as follows: EADIYQTPRYLVIGTGKKITLECSQTMGHDKMYWYQQDPGMELHLIHYSYGVNSTEKGDLSSESTVSRIRTEHFPLTLESARPSHTSQYLCASSDAGQGAGGELFFGEGSRLTVL.

This chain joins TRBV27 and TRBJ2-3; 8 positions match TRBD2. This CDR3 is 16 amino acids long. CDR1 and CDR2 (germline): MNHEY, SMNVEV (reference sequence). The junction had 10 bases not matched to a gene; V was cut back by 5 bases and J by 3 bases. CDR3 nucleotides: TGTGCCAGCAGTATGTCAGCGGGAGTAAGTACAGATACGCAGTATTTT. Translating it yields CASSMSAGVSTDTQYF.

This clonotype turned up a few times. J is TRBJ2-2 and V is TRBV6-5; D uncertain. The germline gives CDR1 MNHEY, CDR2 SVGAGI. Trimming shortened V by 0 bases and J by 1 base, and 6 bases separated the two germline ends. The CDR3 is 15 residues long. CDR3 sequence: CASSYSPGNTGELFF. CDR3 nucleotides: TGTGCCAGCAGTTACTCGCCAGGGAACACCGGGGAGCTGTTTTTT.

This clonotype was seen ten or more times. The J gene is TRBJ2-5, the V gene TRBV18; possible D gene TRBD2, 6 bases. Germline lookup yields CDR1 KGHSH and CDR2 LQKENI. V lost 2 bases and J 4 bases, leaving 11 bases between the germline ends. The CDR3 is 14 residues long. CDR3 amino acids: CASSPFNGGETQYF. The CDR3 nucleotides read TGTGCCAGCTCACCATTTAACGGGGGAGAGACCCAGTACTTC.

Ten or more counts support this clonotype. The chain is built from TRBV5-1 and TRBJ1-1; D call uncertain. The CDR3 contains 14 residues. Germline CDR1 reads SGHRS; CDR2 reads YFSETQ. Trimming pared 4 bases from V and 4 bases from J, leaving 14 bases between. Written as DNA, the CDR3 is TGCGCCAGCAGCGTTCTTCCGGGAGGCACTGAAGCTTTCTTT. Translating it yields CASSVLPGGTEAFF.

This clonotype was seen many times. The J gene is TRBJ2-7, the V gene TRBV5-1; 8 bases map to TRBD1. This CDR3 spans 14 amino acids. Germline V CDR1 and CDR2: SGHRS, YFSETQ. Trimming cost V 4 bases and J 3 bases; bases outside gene matches: 6. The CDR3 loop reads CASSGTGLIYEQYF. In DNA form, the CDR3 reads TGCGCCAGCAGCGGGACAGGTTTGATCTACGAGCAGTACTTC.

This clonotype was counted ten times or more. V gene TRBV27 combines with J gene TRBJ2-5; TRBD2 agrees at 9 bases. From germline, CDR1 is MNHEY and CDR2 SMNVEV (reference sequence). The CDR3 length is 14 residues. Trimming cost V 7 bases and J 5 bases; bases outside gene matches: 8. The CDR3 loop is CASTSLAGTETQYF. In DNA, the CDR3 is TGTGCCAGCACCTCGCTAGCGGGAACCGAGACCCAGTACTTC.

This clonotype was seen repeatedly, ten times or more. The V call is TRBV10-3, the J call TRBJ2-7; D remains ambiguous. V lost 3 bases to trimming and J lost 2 bases, with 8 bases between them. This CDR3 has 13 residues. In germline, CDR1 is ENHRY, CDR2 SYGVKD. CDR3 DNA sequence: TGTGCCATCAGTGAAGCCGGTACCTACGAGCAGTACTTC. Translating it yields CAISEAGTYEQYF.

The chain carries TRBV30 and TRBJ2-5, with D possibly TRBD1 on 6 matching bases. Germline-derived CDR1 and CDR2 are GTSNPN and SVGIG (reference sequence). This CDR3 contains 16 residues. Trimming removed 1 base from V and 5 bases from J, with 20 bases in between. DNA for the CDR3: TGTGCCTGGAGTGGGTCCCACCAGGGGTTCGTGGAGACCCAGTACTTC. It specifies CAWSGSHQGFVETQYF.

The chain recombines TRBV6-2 or TRBV6-3 with TRBJ1-3; no clear D. The CDR3 extends over 16 amino acids. CDR1 and CDR2 from the germline V gene are MNHEY and SVGEGT. The germline V and J ends were trimmed by 0 bases and 0 bases, with 9 bases remaining between them. CDR3 amino acids: CASSYSQMSSGNTIYF. The CDR3 region has the DNA TGTGCCAGCAGTTACTCGCAGATGAGCTCTGGAAACACCATATATTTT.

The J gene is TRBJ2-5, the V gene TRBV28; the match to TRBD1 covers 10 bases. The trim removed 2 bases at V and 5 bases at J, leaving 11 bases unmatched. The CDR3 consists of 17 residues. Germline values: CDR1 MDHEN, CDR2 SYDVKM. The CDR3 DNA is TGTGCCAGCAGTTTAGCACACGGGACAGGGGTTTTGGAGACCCAGTACTTC. Amino acids: CASSLAHGTGVLETQYF.

This clonotype has ten or more counts. J is TRBJ2-3 and V is TRBV7-3; D possibly uses TRBD1 or TRBD2 (7 bases each). Trimming cost V 5 bases and J 1 base, with 16 bases left between them. The V gene's germline CDR1 is SGHTA and CDR2 FQGTGA. CDR3 length: 16 amino acids. CDR3 DNA sequence: TGTGCCAGCAGCCCGGAGACAGGGAGGGGCACAGATACGCAGTATTTT. Translated: CASSPETGRGTDTQYF.

With respect to this clonotype: The junction departs from germline at one end; a sequencing error may be responsible. This chain uses TRBV6-2 or TRBV6-3 with TRBJ2-1; 8 positions agree with TRBD2. Germline CDR1 and CDR2: MNHEY and SVGEGT. The CDR3 sequence is 16 residues long. In DNA, the CDR3 is TGTGCCAACAGTTACTCGTTGGCGGGAGGATTCAATGAGCAGTTCTTC. Protein sequence: CANSYSLAGGFNEQFF.